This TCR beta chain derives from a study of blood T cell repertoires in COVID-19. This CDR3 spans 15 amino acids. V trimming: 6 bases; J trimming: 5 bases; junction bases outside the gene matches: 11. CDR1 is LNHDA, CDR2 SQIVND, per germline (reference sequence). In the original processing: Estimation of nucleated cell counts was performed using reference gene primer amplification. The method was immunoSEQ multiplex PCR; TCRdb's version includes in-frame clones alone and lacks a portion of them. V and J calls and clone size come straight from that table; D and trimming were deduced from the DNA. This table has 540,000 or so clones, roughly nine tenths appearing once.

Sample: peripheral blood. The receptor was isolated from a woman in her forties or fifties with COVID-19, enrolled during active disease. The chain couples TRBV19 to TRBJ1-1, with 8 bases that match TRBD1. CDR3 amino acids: CASRTRAGGLTEAFF. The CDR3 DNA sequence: TGTGCCAGTAGAACTAGGGCAGGGGGCTTAACTGAAGCTTTCTTT.